Presented here are 19 T cell receptor beta chains from one specimen sequenced in a study of T cell responses to AZD1222 COVID-19 vaccine. Assay used: immunoSEQ multiplex PCR; TCRdb lists only in-frame clones, some missing. The sample records approximately 150,000 clones, roughly 90% being singletons. The sample consisted of peripheral blood, taken 28 days after the second AZD1222 dose. Receptors originate from an adult who received the AZD1222 COVID-19 vaccine.

The chain combines TRBV5-6 with TRBJ1-2; 7 bases line up with TRBD1. CDR3 size: 13 residues. Germline CDR1 SGHDT, CDR2 YYEEEE. Trimming at V came to 2 bases and at J to 7 bases, leaving 5 bases not matched to a gene. The CDR3 DNA follows: TGTGCCAGCAGCTTAAAGGGGGCGAGTGGCTACACCTTC. This translates into CASSLKGASGYTF.

This clone has only a few counts. J is TRBJ1-3 and V is TRBV10-3, with D perhaps matching TRBD1 (6 bases). The germline V gene encodes CDR1 ENHRY and CDR2 SYGVKD. V was trimmed by 7 bases and J by 4 bases, leaving 11 bases between them. This CDR3 comprises 13 residues. CDR3 sequence (DNA): TGTGCCATCAAGGAGGGGGTCGGAAACACCATATATTTT. This encodes CAIKEGVGNTIYF.

V gene TRBV27 combines with J gene TRBJ1-2, with TRBD1 identical over 7 bases. This CDR3 spans 12 amino acids. The germline CDR1 and CDR2 sequences are MNHEY and SMNVEV (reference sequence). The junction had 6 bases not matched to a gene; V was cut back by 10 bases and J by 4 bases. The DNA for the CDR3 is TGTGCCACCAGACAGGGTGGCTATGGCTACACCTTC. Encoded protein: CATRQGGYGYTF.

The chain links TRBV5-1 to TRBJ1-2, with 7 nucleotides matching TRBD1. The CDR3 spans 15 residues. CDR1 and CDR2 (germline): SGHRS, YFSETQ. V trimming: 0 bases; J trimming: 7 bases; junction bases outside the gene matches: 9. The CDR3 nucleotides are TGCGCCAGCAGCTTGGACCGTAGCGACAGGGCTGGCTACACCTTC. Translation gives CASSLDRSDRAGYTF.

The V call is TRBV6-1, the J call TRBJ2-7, with a tentative D call TRBD2 (6 bases). The V and J ends lost 1 base and 3 bases respectively, with 10 bases between them. Germline V gene lookup returns CDR1 MNHNS and CDR2 SASEGT. CDR3 length equals 14 residues. As DNA, the CDR3 is TGTGCCAGCAGTGAAGAGGAGGGCCTCTACGAGCAGTACTTC. It specifies CASSEEEGLYEQYF.

J is TRBJ2-5 and V is TRBV4-2; D is unclear. The CDR3 contains 13 residues. Trimming left V 0 bases short and J 2 bases short, with 4 bases between. Germline V gene data show CDR1 as LGHNA and CDR2 as YNFKEQ. The CDR3 DNA reads as TGTGCCAGCAGCCAAGACCAACAAGAGACCCAGTACTTC. It specifies CASSQDQQETQYF.

V and J are TRBV29-1 and TRBJ2-3; 8 bases map to TRBD2. The CDR3 has 15 amino acids. Germline lookup yields CDR1 SQVTM and CDR2 ANQGSEA. The trim removed 6 bases at V and 2 bases at J, leaving 10 bases unmatched. CDR3 coding DNA: TGCAGCGTCATTTTTAGCGGGATTAACACAGATACGCAGTATTTT. Translated, it gives CSVIFSGINTDTQYF.

Comments on this clone: Additional DNA sequences in this sample encode the identical CDR3. The chain employs TRBV7-3 and TRBJ1-2; possibly TRBD1 for D (5 bases). Germline CDR1 reads SGHTA; CDR2 reads FQGTGA. Trimming removed 5 bases from V and 3 bases from J, with 10 bases in between. The CDR3 has 13 residues. CDR3 sequence reads: CASSPGQDYGYTF. The CDR3 DNA sequence: TGTGCCAGCAGCCCCGGACAAGACTATGGCTACACCTTC.

The gene calls are TRBV14 and TRBJ2-3; D could derive from TRBD1 or TRBD2 (6 bases each). The CDR3 totals 20 residues. V was shortened by 1 base and J by 6 bases, with 29 bases between the two germline ends. Germline loops: CDR1 SGHDN, CDR2 FVKESK. CDR3 loop: CASSQVAGPYGRTVIDTQYF. The CDR3 nucleotides read TGTGCCAGCAGCCAAGTGGCGGGACCTTATGGACGGACAGTCATCGATACGCAGTATTTT.

This chain connects TRBV7-9 to TRBJ1-1; D not resolved. This CDR3 has 13 amino acids. Trimming removed 5 bases from V and 2 bases from J, with 9 bases in between. CDR1 SEHNR and CDR2 FQNEAQ come from the germline V gene (reference sequence). CDR3 bases: TGTGCCAGCAGCCGGGATACCAACACTGAAGCTTTCTTT. Protein product: CASSRDTNTEAFF. The complete variable domain, with remaining parts taken from reference TRBV7-9 and TRBJ1-1, reads DTGVSQNPRHKITKRGQNVTFRCDPISEHNRLYWYRQTLGQGPEFLTYFQNEAQLEKSRLLSDRFSAERPKGSFSTLEIQRTEQGDSAMYLCASSRDTNTEAFFGQGTRLTVV.

This clone was found a few times. The genes are TRBV7-6 and TRBJ1-1; D is undetermined. CDR1 and CDR2 from the germline V gene are SGHVS and FNYEAQ. The CDR3 has 15 amino acids. V gave up 1 base and J gave up 7 bases, with 16 bases separating them. The CDR3 coding sequence is TGTGCCAGCAGCTTAGAAAGGGATCGTTATGGTGAAGCTTTCTTT. This codes for CASSLERDRYGEAFF.

The V call is TRBV12-3 or TRBV12-4, the J call TRBJ2-1; TRBD1 or TRBD2 may be the D gene (5 bases each). The V end was cut by 6 bases, the J end by 16 bases, with 16 bases between. There are 11 residues in the CDR3. The CDR3, as DNA: TGTGCCAGCAGGGGGCTGAGGGAGATTTTCTTC. It encodes CASRGLREIFF.

The genes are TRBV6-2 or TRBV6-3 and TRBJ2-2; 14 nucleotides align to TRBD2. The germline gives CDR1 MNHEY, CDR2 SVGEGT. The CDR3 extends over 17 amino acids. The trim removed 6 bases at V and 7 bases at J, leaving 10 bases unmatched. The DNA for the CDR3 is TGTGCCAGCAGCCTGAGACTAGCGGGGGGGTTCCTCGGGGAGCTGTTTTTT. Encoded protein: CASSLRLAGGFLGELFF.

Concerning this clone: At the DNA level, this CDR3 is encoded by other sequences in the same sample as well. The V gene is TRBV30, the J gene TRBJ1-3; D perhaps matches TRBD1 (5 bases). V was cut by 4 bases and J by 4 bases, with 5 bases left in between. The CDR3 runs to 11 residues. The germline V gene encodes CDR1 GTSNPN and CDR2 SVGIG (reference sequence). The CDR3 loop reads CAWTGGNTIYF. CDR3 sequence (DNA): TGTGCCTGGACAGGGGGAAACACCATATATTTT.

V and J are TRBV19 and TRBJ2-7; the D gene is possibly TRBD1 (5 bases). The CDR3 totals 11 residues. Germline V gene sequence: CDR1 LNHDA, CDR2 SQIVND (reference sequence). V lost 10 bases and J lost 7, with 14 bases in between. The CDR3 loop reads CATHQGGEQYF. In DNA, the CDR3 is TGTGCCACGCACCAGGGTGGTGAGCAGTACTTC.

The V call is TRBV3-1 (or the pseudogene TRBV3-2), the J call TRBJ2-2; no clear D gene. This CDR3 region has 14 residues. Between the trimmed V and J ends, which lost 0 bases and 7 bases, there was a span of 9 bases. In germline, CDR1 is LGHDT, CDR2 YNNKEL (reference sequence). Here the CDR3 reads CASSQDRYGGELFF. CDR3 bases: TGTGCCAGCAGCCAAGATCGATATGGCGGGGAGCTGTTTTTT.

The V gene is TRBV25-1, the J gene TRBJ1-6, with D hard to call. The germline V gene encodes CDR1 MGHDK and CDR2 SYGVNS. CDR3 length: 13 residues. Trimming took off 5 bases at V and 3 bases at J, with 5 bases between the two ends. The DNA for the CDR3 is TGTGCCAGCAGTTACAGCTATAATTCACCCCTCCACTTT. This encodes CASSYSYNSPLHF.

V usage is TRBV7-8 and J usage is TRBJ1-2, with 10 nucleotides matching TRBD1. CDR3 length: 15 residues. With V trimmed by 8 bases and J by 2 bases, 8 bases remained unmatched. Germline CDR1 reads SGHVS; CDR2 reads FQNEAQ. For the CDR3, the DNA is TGTGCCAGCGGAACCGGGACAGGGGCCAACTATGGCTACACCTTC. It codes for CASGTGTGANYGYTF.

This clone was seen a single time. The V gene is TRBV27, the J gene TRBJ1-1; D ambiguous. The V end was cut by 8 bases, the J end by 4 bases, with 14 bases between. Germline values: CDR1 MNHEY, CDR2 SMNVEV (reference sequence). The CDR3 spans 13 residues. This CDR3 reads CASHPLGGTEAFF. As DNA, the CDR3 is TGTGCCAGCCACCCCCTGGGAGGCACTGAAGCTTTCTTT.